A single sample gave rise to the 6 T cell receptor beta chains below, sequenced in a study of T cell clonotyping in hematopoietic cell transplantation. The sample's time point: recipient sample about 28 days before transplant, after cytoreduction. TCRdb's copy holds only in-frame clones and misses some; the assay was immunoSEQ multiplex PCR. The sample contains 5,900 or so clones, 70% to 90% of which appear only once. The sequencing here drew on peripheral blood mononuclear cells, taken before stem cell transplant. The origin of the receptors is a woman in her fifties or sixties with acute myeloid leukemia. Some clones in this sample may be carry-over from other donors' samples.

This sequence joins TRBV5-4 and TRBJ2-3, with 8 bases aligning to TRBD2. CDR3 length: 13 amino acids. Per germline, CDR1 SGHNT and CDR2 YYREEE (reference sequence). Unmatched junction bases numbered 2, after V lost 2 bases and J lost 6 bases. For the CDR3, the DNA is TGTGCCAGCAGCTTTAAGCGGGGGGATACGCAGTATTTT. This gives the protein CASSFKRGDTQYF.

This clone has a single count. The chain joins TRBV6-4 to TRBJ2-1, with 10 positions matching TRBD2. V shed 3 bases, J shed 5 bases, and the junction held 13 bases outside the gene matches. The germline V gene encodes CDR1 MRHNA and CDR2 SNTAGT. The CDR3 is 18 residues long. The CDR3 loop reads CASSEAPGAGGGHNEQFF. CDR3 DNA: TGTGCCAGCAGTGAGGCCCCCGGAGCGGGAGGGGGGCACAATGAGCAGTTCTTC.

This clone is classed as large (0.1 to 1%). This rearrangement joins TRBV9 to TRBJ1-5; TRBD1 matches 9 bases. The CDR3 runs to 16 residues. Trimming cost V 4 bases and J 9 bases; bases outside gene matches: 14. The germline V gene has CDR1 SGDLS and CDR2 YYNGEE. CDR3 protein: CASSLTGQGGEGPQHF. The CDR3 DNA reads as TGTGCCAGCAGCTTAACGGGACAGGGTGGGGAAGGGCCCCAGCATTTT.

The CDR3: CASSLGSNTEAFF. In DNA, the CDR3 is TGTGCCAGCAGCTTAGGGTCTAACACTGAAGCTTTCTTT. The rearrangement links TRBV7-6 to TRBJ1-1; D not certain. CDR1 SGHVS and CDR2 FNYEAQ come from the germline V gene. V was shortened by 1 base and J by 2 bases, with 5 bases between the two germline ends. CDR3 length: 13 amino acids.

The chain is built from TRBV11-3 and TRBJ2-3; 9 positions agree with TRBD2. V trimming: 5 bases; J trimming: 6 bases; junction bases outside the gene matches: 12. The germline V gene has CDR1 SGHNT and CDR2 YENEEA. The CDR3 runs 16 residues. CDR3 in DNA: TGTGCCAGCAGCGTAAGCCCGGGCGGGGGGGCCGATACGCAGTATTTT. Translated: CASSVSPGGGADTQYF. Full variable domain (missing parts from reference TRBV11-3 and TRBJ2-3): EAGVVQSPRYKIIEKKQPVAFWCNPISGHNTLYWYLQNLGQGPELLIRYENEEAVDDSQLPKDRFSAERLKGVDSTLKIQPAELGDSAVYLCASSVSPGGGADTQYFGPGTRLTVL.

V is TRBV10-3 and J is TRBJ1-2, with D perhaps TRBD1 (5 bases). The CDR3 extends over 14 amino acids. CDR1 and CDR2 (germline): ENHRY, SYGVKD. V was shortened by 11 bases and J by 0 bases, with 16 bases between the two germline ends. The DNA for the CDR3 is TGTGCCCTAAGGGACGGGGAAGCTAACTATGGCTACACCTTC. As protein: CALRDGEANYGYTF.